This T cell receptor beta chain was obtained from a study of shared clonotypes between healthy human individuals. In the study overall: For every donor, three CD4 naive, three CD4 memory, two CD8 naive and one CD8 memory plates were used. Study-wide results and caveats: Memory subsets had estimated richness that was generally smaller than that of naive subsets. Only blood underwent sampling, and tissue repertoires likely differ.

With respect to this clone: Its antigen is still unknown.

Positive CCR7 selection of CD45RO-negative cells yielded the naive CD8 cells, and terminally differentiated effector memory CD45RA+ cells were excluded. Germline assignment: CDR1 MNHEY and CDR2 SMNVEV (reference sequence). This CDR3 spans 14 amino acids. Unmatched junction bases numbered 6, after V lost 5 bases and J lost 5 bases. An assay was performed, and its level was deep. TCRdb's table, derived via immunoSEQ multiplex PCR, lists solely in-frame clones and lacks some. The sample includes around 1,900,000 clones, about 94% of them seen just once. This clonotype was sampled from a man aged 18 to 29 in good health. Some clones in this sample may be carry-over from other donors' samples. The source material was naive CD8+ T cells from PBMCs. V and J are TRBV27 and TRBJ1-5; 7 bases align to TRBD1. This CDR3 is CASSPWDSYQPQHF. The DNA for the CDR3 is TGTGCCAGCAGTCCCTGGGACAGCTATCAGCCCCAGCATTTT.